These 9 T cell receptor beta chains were sequenced from one sample in a study of monozygotic twins with inflammatory bowel disease. TCRdb re-called the 5' RACE reads and shows each CDR3 protein once, DNA omitted. The specimen's table records nearly 450,000 distinct CDR3 sequences. Input material: blood. These receptors were taken from a human donor with ulcerative colitis or Crohn's disease, or a healthy co-twin of an affected twin (not recorded which).

The rearrangement joins TRBV21-1 to TRBJ1-3. TRBV21-1 is noted as a pseudogene. This CDR3 is built from 18 residues. The CDR3: CASSKGYGPQSSGNTIYF.

This chain links TRBV29-1 with TRBJ2-5; the D gene TCRdb calls, TRBD1, cannot be checked with no DNA. The CDR3 is 13 residues long. Per germline, CDR1 SQVTM and CDR2 ANQGSEA. This CDR3 is CSVWGRQEETQYF.

The rearrangement uses TRBV7-9 and TRBJ2-5; TCRdb calls TRBD2, which cannot be checked without DNA. From germline, CDR1 is SEHNR and CDR2 FQNEAQ (reference sequence). This CDR3 spans 13 amino acids. This chain's CDR3 is CASRSQAGETQYF.

This rearrangement joins TRBV12-3 or TRBV12-4 to TRBJ1-3. The CDR3 runs to 18 residues. CDR3 in amino acids: CVSTFRLGGPLSGNTIYF.

The chain is built from TRBV7-2 and TRBJ1-2. Per germline, CDR1 SGHTA and CDR2 FQGNSA. The length of the CDR3 is 14 residues. The CDR3 sequence: CASSLEPQIYGYTF.

V is TRBV7-9 and J is TRBJ2-7; checking the TCRdb D call of TRBD1 is not possible without DNA. This CDR3 is built from 12 residues. Germline CDR1 reads SEHNR; CDR2 reads FQNEAQ (reference sequence). The chain's CDR3 is CASWGLGYEQYF.

The genes are TRBV27 and TRBJ2-7; lacking DNA, the TRBD2 call made by TCRdb goes unchecked. CDR1 MNHEY and CDR2 SMNVEV come from the germline V gene (reference sequence). The CDR3 loop spans 15 amino acids. The CDR3 here is CASSLLGGRSNEQYF.

The chain joins TRBV7-2 to TRBJ2-4. The CDR3 extends over 12 amino acids. The germline V gene has CDR1 SGHTA and CDR2 FQGNSA. The CDR3 sequence: CASSLGQDIQYF.

V usage is TRBV6-5 and J usage is TRBJ2-4; TCRdb selects TRBD2, and the lack of DNA leaves this call unchecked. The CDR3 has 13 residues. Germline lookup yields CDR1 MNHEY and CDR2 SVGAGI. The CDR3 sequence: CASSYGGGSGQYF.